This entry lists 20 T cell receptor beta chains sequenced from one sample in a study of blood T cell repertoires in COVID-19. Using immunoSEQ multiplex PCR, the repertoire was profiled, and TCRdb retains in-frame clones only, with some absent. Of over 85,000 clones in the sample, approximately 82% were seen once. Sequenced: peripheral blood. These receptors were obtained from a man between 60 and 70 years old with acute or convalescent COVID-19.

The chain recombines TRBV6-5 with TRBJ1-2; no clear D. The V end was cut by 6 bases, the J end by 0 bases, with 11 bases between. The CDR3 has 14 amino acids. Germline V gives CDR1 MNHEY, CDR2 SVGAGI. In DNA, the CDR3 is TGTGCCAGCAGCCTCTACCCGACTAACTATGGCTACACCTTC. Protein product: CASSLYPTNYGYTF.

The chain is built from TRBV11-2 and TRBJ1-6, with a weak D call TRBD1 (5 bases). The V and J ends lost 2 bases and 2 bases respectively, with 7 bases between them. The germline V gene encodes CDR1 SGHAT and CDR2 FQNNGV. CDR3 length: 15 amino acids. CDR3 in DNA: TGTGCCAGCAGCTTAAGGGGAACCTATAATTCACCCCTCCACTTT. Translation: CASSLRGTYNSPLHF.

The rearrangement uses TRBV19 and TRBJ1-1; no clear D gene. Germline-derived CDR1 and CDR2 are LNHDA and SQIVND (reference sequence). V was trimmed by 5 bases and J by 6 bases, leaving 13 bases between them. This CDR3 comprises 13 residues. CDR3 residues: CASSVPGVAEAFF. Here the CDR3 DNA reads TGTGCCAGTAGTGTCCCCGGGGTGGCTGAAGCTTTCTTT.

The chain employs TRBV28 and TRBJ2-1, with 10 bases aligning to TRBD2. Trimming at V came to 7 bases and at J to 8 bases, leaving 8 bases not matched to a gene. Germline V lookup: CDR1 MDHEN, CDR2 SYDVKM. CDR3 size: 14 residues. This CDR3 is CASINSGRSDEQFF. The CDR3 DNA reads TGTGCCAGCATTAATAGCGGGAGGTCGGATGAGCAGTTCTTC.

CDR3 bases: TGTGCCAGCAGTTACATAGCGGGACAGGGATACTATGGCTACACCTTC. Translation gives CASSYIAGQGYYGYTF. The chain is built from TRBV6-2 or TRBV6-3 and TRBJ1-2, with 9 bases matching TRBD1. The CDR3 is 16 residues long. Germline-derived CDR1 and CDR2 are MNHEY and SVGEGT. Germline trimming cut 2 bases from V and 3 bases from J; bases unmatched to any gene: 7.

This clone has a handful of counts. This chain connects TRBV7-9 to TRBJ1-6, with 7 bases fitting TRBD1. From germline, CDR1 is SEHNR and CDR2 FQNEAQ (reference sequence). The CDR3 covers 15 residues. V was pared by 1 base and J by 8 bases, with 5 bases of the junction left unmatched. In DNA, the CDR3 is TGTGCCAGCAGCTTAGTAGGGGGCGCGTATTCACCCCTCCACTTT. Its protein is CASSLVGGAYSPLHF.

The rearrangement joins TRBV5-1 to TRBJ2-3; 7 positions match TRBD1. With V trimmed by 0 bases and J by 6 bases, 4 bases remained unmatched. The CDR3 sequence is 14 residues long. Germline V lookup: CDR1 SGHRS, CDR2 YFSETQ. The DNA of the CDR3 is TGCGCCAGCAGCTTGGCTAGGGGGCCGGATACGCAGTATTTT. It yields the protein CASSLARGPDTQYF.

The rearrangement uses TRBV1 and TRBJ2-3; whether TRBD2, the table's D call, matches the DNA was not checked. TRBV1 is a pseudogene segment. The CDR3 extends over 15 amino acids. The CDR3 DNA sequence: TGCACCAGCAGCCTCGGGCGGGTTTGCACAGATACGCAGTATTTT. It encodes CTSSLGRVCTDTQYF.

This chain connects TRBV4-1 to TRBJ2-7; 7 nucleotides line up with TRBD1. CDR3 length: 16 amino acids. Looked up from germline, CDR1 is MGHRA and CDR2 is YSYEKL. With 0 bases clipped from V and 2 bases from J, the junction kept 7 bases outside the gene matches. The CDR3 here is CASSQDQTGLTYEQYV. The CDR3 nucleotides are TGCGCCAGCAGCCAAGACCAGACAGGGCTGACCTACGAGCAGTACGTC.

The chain uses TRBV4-3 and TRBJ2-2; TRBD2 matches at 7 bases. Germline CDR1 is LGHNA and CDR2 is YSLEER. The CDR3 runs to 14 residues. V trimming: 2 bases; J trimming: 7 bases; junction bases outside the gene matches: 4. CDR3 amino acids: CASSQRAGFGELFF. In nucleotides, the CDR3 is TGCGCCAGCAGCCAACGAGCGGGATTCGGGGAGCTGTTTTTT.

This clone came up a few times. This chain uses TRBV5-1 with TRBJ1-4; 9 bases are a match to TRBD1. The CDR3 contains 17 residues. Germline CDR1 SGHRS, CDR2 YFSETQ. V lost 4 bases to trimming and J lost 5 bases; unmatched junction nucleotides: 12. The DNA for the CDR3 is TGCGCCAGCAGCGTGAACAGGGGGCCTGGGGCGAATGAAAAACTGTTTTTT. As protein: CASSVNRGPGANEKLFF.

The rearrangement joins TRBV6-5 to TRBJ2-1, with D uncertain. The germline V gene encodes CDR1 MNHEY and CDR2 SVGAGI. With 2 bases removed from V and 4 bases from J, the gap between germline ends came to 6 bases. This CDR3 is built from 13 residues. The chain's CDR3 is CASSYGGYNEQFF. In nucleotides, the CDR3 is TGTGCCAGCAGTTACGGCGGATACAATGAGCAGTTCTTC.

The J gene is TRBJ1-1, the V gene TRBV28, with 9 bases identical to TRBD1. The CDR3 length is 12 residues. The V gene end was trimmed by 7 bases and the J gene end by 11 bases; junction bases not matched to a gene: 8. Looked up from germline, CDR1 is MDHEN and CDR2 is SYDVKM. This CDR3 reads CASTLGQGIAFF. Written as DNA, the CDR3 is TGTGCCAGCACCCTCGGACAGGGGATTGCTTTCTTT.

The chain joins TRBV28 to TRBJ1-1, with D perhaps TRBD1 (5 bases). The CDR3 is made up of 13 amino acids. From germline, CDR1 is MDHEN and CDR2 SYDVKM. V was shortened by 4 bases and J by 6 bases, with 12 bases between the two germline ends. The CDR3 DNA follows: TGTGCCAGCAGTTCCACGGGGGGGGCTGAAGCTTTCTTT. As protein: CASSSTGGAEAFF.

The CDR3 sequence: CASGFLYEQYF. In nucleotides, the CDR3 is TGTGCTAGTGGTTTCCTGTACGAGCAGTACTTC. V is TRBV12-5 and J is TRBJ2-7, with D unresolved. In germline, CDR1 is LGHNT, CDR2 FRNRAP. Trimming removed 3 bases at V and 4 bases at J, with 4 bases between. The CDR3 is made up of 11 amino acids.

The chain recombines TRBV9 with TRBJ1-1; 7 positions agree with TRBD1. CDR3 length: 15 amino acids. J gave up 3 bases and V 3 bases, and 8 bases lay outside the gene matches. Germline lookup yields CDR1 SGDLS and CDR2 YYNGEE. CDR3 residues: CASSAPGQTDTEAFF. The CDR3 DNA reads as TGTGCCAGCAGCGCTCCGGGACAGACGGACACTGAAGCTTTCTTT.

The gene calls are TRBV19 and TRBJ2-1, with D possibly TRBD2 on 6 matching bases. The CDR3 covers 16 residues. V lost 7 bases, J lost 2 bases, and 18 bases lay in between. The germline V gene encodes CDR1 LNHDA and CDR2 SQIVND (reference sequence). CDR3 DNA sequence: TGTGCCAGTACCCCCTTCGGGGGATTGCCCTACAATGAGCAGTTCTTC. It encodes CASTPFGGLPYNEQFF.

This clone was observed a few times. This sequence joins TRBV5-6 and TRBJ1-6; D is unclear. CDR1 and CDR2 (germline): SGHDT, YYEEEE. CDR3 length: 17 residues. The germline V and J ends were trimmed by 0 bases and 4 bases, with 14 bases remaining between them. Here the CDR3 reads CASSLVGQPLYNSPLHF. CDR3 nucleotides: TGTGCCAGCAGCTTGGTTGGGCAGCCTCTTTATAATTCACCCCTCCACTTT.

The V gene is TRBV7-8, the J gene TRBJ2-2; no reliable D call. The germline V and J ends were trimmed by 5 bases and 9 bases, with 16 bases remaining between them. The CDR3 consists of 14 residues. CDR1 and CDR2 from the germline V gene are SGHVS and FQNEAQ. CDR3 sequence: CASSPSGVGRELFF. The CDR3 DNA reads TGTGCCAGCAGCCCTTCAGGTGTAGGCCGGGAGCTGTTTTTT.

Only one count was recorded for this clone. V is TRBV18 and J is TRBJ2-1, with D perhaps TRBD2 (6 bases). This CDR3 comprises 15 residues. The V gene lost 3 bases and the J gene lost 7 bases, with 16 bases spanning the gap. The germline V gene has CDR1 KGHSH and CDR2 LQKENI. CDR3 amino acids: CASSPLEGTINEQFF. CDR3 bases: TGTGCCAGCTCACCCTTGGAGGGGACGATAAATGAGCAGTTCTTC.